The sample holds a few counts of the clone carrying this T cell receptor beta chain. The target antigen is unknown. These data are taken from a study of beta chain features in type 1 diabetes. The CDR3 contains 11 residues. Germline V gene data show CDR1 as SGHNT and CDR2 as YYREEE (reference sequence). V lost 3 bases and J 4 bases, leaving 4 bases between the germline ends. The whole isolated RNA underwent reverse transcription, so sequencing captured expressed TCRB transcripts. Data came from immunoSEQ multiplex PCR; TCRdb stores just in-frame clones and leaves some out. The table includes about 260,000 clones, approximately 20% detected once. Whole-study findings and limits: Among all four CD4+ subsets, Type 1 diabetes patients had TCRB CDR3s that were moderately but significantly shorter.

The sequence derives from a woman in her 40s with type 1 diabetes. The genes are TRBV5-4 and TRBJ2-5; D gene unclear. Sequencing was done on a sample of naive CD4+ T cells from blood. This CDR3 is CASSSRETQYF. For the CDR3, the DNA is TGTGCCAGCAGCTCGAGAGAGACCCAGTACTTC.